The entry below gives a single T cell receptor (beta chain) sequence along with its context. Its antigen remains unknown. The record originates from a study of response to subunit inactivated influenza vaccine. Study outcomes and limitations: The authors proposed limited new T cell recruitment per seasonal influenza vaccination.

From the RT-PCR reads, TCRdb called clonotypes with MiXCR, one entry per CDR3 protein. The table includes some 500,000 distinct CDR3 sequences, roughly 23% detected once. The CDR3 has 15 amino acids. V lost 1 base, J lost 1 base, and 8 bases lay in between. Germline-derived CDR1 and CDR2 are LGHNA and YSLEER. The TCR sequence derives from a man aged 45-65 years who received an inactivated influenza vaccine. The chain joins TRBV4-3 to TRBJ1-5; no reliable D call. Specimen: CD4+ T cells sorted from PBMCs, collected around 5 days after vaccination. The chain's CDR3 is CASSQASGSNQPQHF. Written as DNA, the CDR3 is TGCGCCAGCAGCCAAGCCTCGGGGAGCAATCAGCCCCAGCATTTT.